This TCR beta chain was sequenced in a study of shared clonotypes between healthy human individuals. The study, taken as a whole, reports: Clonotypes that were shared across a few donors made up roughly 5% of naive CD4 clonotypes. Clonotypes which were not shared had lower generation probabilities than clonotypes that all four donors shared.

A note on this clone: The antigen is not known.

Sequenced by immunoSEQ multiplex PCR; TCRdb stores in-frame clones only, minus some. The data contain roughly 770,000 clones, about 96% of them seen just once; the ten biggest clones take up approximately 0.2%. CDR3 length equals 14 residues. Germline V CDR1 and CDR2: MNHEY, SMNVEV (reference sequence). The ends were cut back, 6 bases at V and 6 bases at J, with 15 bases in the middle. CD45RO-negative, CCR7-selected cells formed the naive CD8 fraction, which excluded terminally differentiated effector memory CD45RA+ cells. V gene TRBV27 combines with J gene TRBJ2-1; the D is unclear. Sequenced sample: naive CD8+ T cells sorted from blood. This clonotype was obtained from a man aged 25 to 40 in good health. The CDR3 sequence: CASRKGTGPNEQFF. The CDR3 region has the DNA TGTGCCAGCAGAAAAGGAACCGGCCCCAATGAGCAGTTCTTC.